The 6 T cell receptor beta chains below come from one sample, sequenced in a study of T cell responses to AZD1222 COVID-19 vaccine. The table came from immunoSEQ multiplex PCR; TCRdb's copy has only in-frame clones and leaves some out. The repertoire holds 90,000 to 100,000 clones, with roughly 86% as singletons. This specimen was peripheral blood, taken 28 days after the second AZD1222 dose. The origin of the receptors is an adult who received the AZD1222 COVID-19 vaccine.

The chain recombines TRBV3-1 (or the pseudogene TRBV3-2) with TRBJ1-5; D unclear. This CDR3 has 16 amino acids. V lost 0 bases to trimming and J lost 0 bases, with 9 bases between them. CDR1 is LGHDT, CDR2 YNNKEL, per germline (reference sequence). The CDR3 region has the DNA TGTGCCAGCAGCCAAGACGCCGGAACTAGCAATCAGCCCCAGCATTTT. Its protein product is CASSQDAGTSNQPQHF.

In its sample, this clone was seen once. The rearrangement joins TRBV3-1 (or the pseudogene TRBV3-2) to TRBJ1-5; 7 bases fit TRBD1. Germline V gene sequence: CDR1 LGHDT, CDR2 YNNKEL (reference sequence). CDR3 length: 14 amino acids. The V and J ends lost 0 bases and 15 bases, in that order; junction bases with no gene match: 11. The CDR3 sequence is CASSQDLTDRVVHF. The CDR3 nucleotides read TGTGCCAGCAGCCAAGATCTGACCGACAGGGTCGTGCATTTT.

This clone came up a few times. J is TRBJ2-5 and V is TRBV27; TRBD2 matches 8 bases. V was clipped by 7 bases and J by 2 bases; unmatched bases: 9. CDR3 length: 15 residues. Germline V gene data show CDR1 as MNHEY and CDR2 as SMNVEV (reference sequence). CDR3 residues: CASKLAGLPQETQYF. The CDR3 DNA follows: TGTGCCAGCAAGCTAGCGGGCTTGCCACAAGAGACCCAGTACTTC.

V and J are TRBV5-1 and TRBJ2-5; 8 nucleotides align to TRBD1. The junction had 6 bases not matched to a gene; V was cut back by 5 bases and J by 0 bases. Germline CDR1 and CDR2: SGHRS and YFSETQ. The CDR3 is 15 residues long. CDR3 sequence reads: CASSSRQGYQETQYF. The DNA of the CDR3 is TGCGCCAGCAGTAGTAGACAGGGGTACCAAGAGACCCAGTACTTC.

The CDR3 region is CASSRTGIEQYF. CDR3 nucleotide sequence: TGTGCCAGCAGTCGGACAGGCATCGAGCAGTACTTC. J is TRBJ2-7 and V is TRBV6-5; 7 positions match TRBD1. Germline-derived CDR1 and CDR2 are MNHEY and SVGAGI. V was pared by 5 bases and J by 6 bases, with 4 bases of the junction left unmatched. CDR3 size: 12 residues.

The rearrangement uses TRBV18 and TRBJ2-1; TRBD2 matches at 14 bases. The CDR3 has 17 amino acids. Germline CDR1 reads KGHSH; CDR2 reads LQKENI. The J segment lost 5 bases and the V segment lost 2 bases, leaving 5 bases of the junction unmatched. CDR3 residues: CASSPRTTSGRDNEQFF. CDR3 nucleotides: TGTGCCAGCTCACCAAGGACGACTAGCGGGAGGGACAATGAGCAGTTCTTC.